These 30 T cell receptor beta chains were sequenced from one sample in a study of cytomegalovirus exposure and HLA in healthy donors. Researchers ran the PCR with 60 Vbeta and 13 Jbeta primers. Produced via immunoSEQ multiplex PCR; TCRdb's table is partial and in-frame only. The data show roughly 140,000 clones, with under 80% seen just once and roughly 2.8% held by the top ten. Source material: PBMCs. Receptors were obtained from a male donor in good health and CMV-seronegative.

The sample holds one count of this clone. The gene calls are TRBV25-1 and TRBJ2-3; 13 bases map to TRBD2. CDR1 and CDR2 from the germline V gene are MGHDK and SYGVNS. J was trimmed by 3 bases and V by 7 bases; bases with no gene match: 10. The CDR3 runs 17 residues. The CDR3 DNA follows: TGTGCCAGCACTCCGACTAGCGGGAGGCCTGGAACAGATACGCAGTATTTT. It specifies CASTPTSGRPGTDTQYF.

The rearrangement uses TRBV6-1 and TRBJ1-2; D is unclear. The CDR3 covers 13 residues. Germline lookup yields CDR1 MNHNS and CDR2 SASEGT. Trimming removed 1 base from V and 8 bases from J, with 11 bases in between. CDR3 region: CASSEERVGGYTF. The CDR3 DNA sequence: TGTGCCAGCAGTGAAGAGCGGGTAGGGGGCTACACCTTC.

This chain links TRBV5-6 with TRBJ2-1; a weak D match, TRBD1 (6 bases). Trimming pared 4 bases from V and 6 bases from J, leaving 14 bases between. Germline lookup yields CDR1 SGHDT and CDR2 YYEEEE. CDR3 length equals 14 residues. This CDR3 is CASSPITGRNEQFF. As DNA, the CDR3 is TGTGCCAGCAGCCCTATTACAGGGCGCAATGAGCAGTTCTTC.

The genes are TRBV2 and TRBJ2-2; maybe TRBD2 (5 bases). Germline V CDR1 and CDR2: SNHLY, FYNNEI. This CDR3 is built from 15 residues. V was shortened by 2 bases and J by 0 bases, with 7 bases between the two germline ends. The CDR3 here is CASSETSANTGELFF. Here the CDR3 DNA reads TGTGCCAGCAGTGAAACTAGTGCGAACACCGGGGAGCTGTTTTTT. Based on the CDR3 plus reference TRBV2 and TRBJ2-2, the full variable domain is EPEVTQTPSHQVTQMGQEVILRCVPISNHLYFYWYRQILGQKVEFLVSFYNNEISEKSEIFDDQFSVERPDGSNFTLKIRSTKLEDSAMYFCASSETSANTGELFFGEGSRLTVL.

This clone came up a few times. The chain joins TRBV28 to TRBJ1-6; 9 nucleotides agree with TRBD1. After removal of 3 bases from V and 7 bases from J, the junction contained 1 base not matched to a gene. CDR3 length equals 14 residues. Germline-derived CDR1 and CDR2 are MDHEN and SYDVKM. The CDR3: CASSFGQGNSPLHF. The DNA of the CDR3 is TGTGCCAGCAGTTTCGGACAGGGGAATTCACCCCTCCACTTT.

This chain connects TRBV4-1 to TRBJ1-6; tentatively, D is TRBD1 (6 bases). The V gene's germline CDR1 is MGHRA and CDR2 YSYEKL. The CDR3 is 15 amino acids. With 7 bases removed from V and 10 bases from J, the gap between germline ends came to 20 bases. The CDR3 DNA reads TGCGCCAGCACCGAAACAGGGAAGAGGGGCTCACCCCTCCACTTT. Protein sequence: CASTETGKRGSPLHF.

Written as DNA, the CDR3 is TGCAGCGTAGTTGCGACAGGGGGGTACGAGCAGTACTTC. Translation: CSVVATGGYEQYF. This chain joins TRBV29-1 and TRBJ2-7; 9 positions match TRBD1. Trimming took 6 bases from V and 4 from J; bases not matched to a gene: 7. The CDR3 is made up of 13 amino acids. Germline values: CDR1 SQVTM, CDR2 ANQGSEA.

This chain uses TRBV5-5 with TRBJ1-2; 7 bases are shared with TRBD1. Germline V gene lookup returns CDR1 SGHKS and CDR2 YYEKEE (reference sequence). This CDR3 has 14 residues. The junction had 5 bases not matched to a gene; V was cut back by 4 bases and J by 2 bases. CDR3 sequence: CASSRGQPNYGYTF. The DNA for the CDR3 is TGTGCCAGCAGCCGGGGACAGCCGAACTATGGCTACACCTTC.

The chain couples TRBV7-2 to TRBJ2-5, with D possibly matching TRBD1 (6 bases). The V end was cut by 5 bases, the J end by 1 base, with 11 bases between. CDR1 is SGHTA and CDR2 is FQGNSA in the germline V gene. The CDR3 is 14 amino acids. The CDR3 region has the DNA TGTGCCAGCAGCCCGGGACAAATCCAAGAGACCCAGTACTTC. Its translation is CASSPGQIQETQYF.

The chain couples TRBV19 to TRBJ2-1; TRBD1 aligns across 9 bases. CDR1 and CDR2 (germline): LNHDA, SQIVND (reference sequence). This CDR3 region has 13 residues. V was clipped by 7 bases and J by 9 bases; unmatched bases: 7. DNA of the CDR3: TGTGCCAGTACCTTTGGGACAGGGCGTGAGCAGTTCTTC. Amino acids: CASTFGTGREQFF.

The genes are TRBV15 and TRBJ1-2; D uncertain. The CDR3 runs 18 residues. The ends were cut back, 1 base at V and 1 base at J, with 19 bases in the middle. Germline V gene sequence: CDR1 LNHNV, CDR2 YYDKDF (reference sequence). Written as DNA, the CDR3 is TGTGCCACCAGCAGAGTTGGGCTCCAAACTTTATTTAACTATGGCTACACCTTC. Encoded protein: CATSRVGLQTLFNYGYTF.

The chain recombines TRBV5-1 with TRBJ2-1; D perhaps matches TRBD2 (6 bases). The CDR3 length is 15 residues. The germline V and J ends were trimmed by 0 bases and 9 bases, with 16 bases remaining between them. Germline lookup yields CDR1 SGHRS and CDR2 YFSETQ. This CDR3 is CASSLVSGTGGEQFF. The CDR3 DNA is TGCGCCAGCAGCTTGGTTAGCGGAACTGGGGGTGAGCAGTTCTTC.

The rearrangement joins TRBV5-1 to TRBJ1-2; a possible D gene is TRBD1 (6 bases). Germline V gene lookup returns CDR1 SGHRS and CDR2 YFSETQ. V shed 0 bases and J shed 4 bases, with 13 bases lying between them. The CDR3 contains 15 residues. The CDR3 loop is CASSLGFGQFYGYTF. CDR3 nucleotide sequence: TGCGCCAGCAGCTTGGGTTTTGGACAGTTCTATGGCTACACCTTC.

The V and J genes are TRBV2 and TRBJ2-1; 9 bases align to TRBD2. CDR1 and CDR2 from the germline V gene are SNHLY and FYNNEI. Trimming cost V 4 bases and J 0 bases; bases outside gene matches: 16. CDR3 length: 20 amino acids. CDR3 sequence reads: CASSVLPGLAPQASYNEQFF. DNA for the CDR3: TGTGCCAGCAGTGTTCTTCCGGGACTAGCCCCCCAAGCCTCCTACAATGAGCAGTTCTTC.

The chain recombines TRBV13 with TRBJ1-1; no definite D call. The CDR3 length is 16 residues. Germline loops: CDR1 PRHDT, CDR2 FYEKMQ (reference sequence). V was clipped by 5 bases and J by 5 bases, with 21 bases between them. The CDR3 region is CASSRLLDGVGTEAFF. In nucleotides, the CDR3 is TGTGCCAGCAGCCGTCTTCTCGACGGGGTTGGGACTGAAGCTTTCTTT.

This sequence joins TRBV10-1 and TRBJ2-7; 8 bases line up with TRBD2. V lost 4 bases, J lost 4 bases, and 3 bases stayed unmatched. CDR3 length: 13 residues. Per the germline V gene, CDR1 is WNHNN and CDR2 is SYGVQD (reference sequence). The CDR3 spells CASSGSGTYEQYF. In DNA, the CDR3 is TGCGCCAGCAGTGGTAGCGGGACTTACGAGCAGTACTTC.

V is TRBV7-8 and J is TRBJ1-6; D is unclear. The CDR3 contains 15 residues. Germline V gene lookup returns CDR1 SGHVS and CDR2 FQNEAQ. Trimming shortened V by 5 bases and J by 3 bases, and 11 bases separated the two germline ends. The CDR3 sequence is CASSQISGYNSPLHF. DNA of the CDR3: TGTGCCAGCAGCCAAATCTCGGGCTATAATTCACCCCTCCACTTT. The complete variable domain, with remaining parts taken from reference TRBV7-8 and TRBJ1-6, reads GAGVSQSPRYKVAKRGQDVALRCDPISGHVSLFWYQQALGQGPEFLTYFQNEAQLDKSGLPSDRFFAERPEGSVSTLKIQRTQQEDSAVYLCASSQISGYNSPLHFGNGTRLTVT.

The chain has TRBV27 and TRBJ1-1; D is unclear. Trimming removed 6 bases at V and 0 bases at J, with 8 bases between. Germline values: CDR1 MNHEY, CDR2 SMNVEV (reference sequence). The CDR3 has 13 amino acids. The CDR3 DNA follows: TGTGCCAGCAGCGGACTGCTGAACACTGAAGCTTTCTTT. As protein: CASSGLLNTEAFF.

The chain employs TRBV13 and TRBJ2-7; 7 bases are shared with TRBD1. The germline gives CDR1 PRHDT, CDR2 FYEKMQ (reference sequence). V shed 5 bases and J 5 bases; nucleotides not matched to a gene: 12. This CDR3 is built from 15 residues. The CDR3 nucleotides read TGTGCCAGCAGCCCCCAGATCCCTACAGGGGACGAGCAGTACTTC. This translates into CASSPQIPTGDEQYF.

The chain is built from TRBV9 and TRBJ1-4; D remains ambiguous. The V end was cut by 4 bases, the J end by 8 bases, with 15 bases between. Germline CDR1 and CDR2: SGDLS and YYNGEE. The CDR3 consists of 14 residues. The chain's CDR3 is CASSPPSPGEKLFF. The CDR3 DNA follows: TGTGCCAGCAGCCCGCCCAGCCCCGGGGAAAAACTGTTTTTT.

The genes are TRBV6-1 and TRBJ1-4; 11 nucleotides match TRBD1. This CDR3 has 15 residues. The trim removed 4 bases at V and 3 bases at J, leaving 1 base unmatched. The germline V gene encodes CDR1 MNHNS and CDR2 SASEGT. The CDR3 region is CASSGTGGSNEKLFF. The CDR3 nucleotides are TGTGCCAGCAGTGGGACAGGGGGCTCTAATGAAAAACTGTTTTTT.

V usage is TRBV14 and J usage is TRBJ2-2; tentative D call: TRBD1 (6 bases). The CDR3 is made up of 16 amino acids. V gave up 0 bases and J gave up 4 bases, with 12 bases separating them. CDR1 is SGHDN and CDR2 is FVKESK in the germline V gene. The DNA for the CDR3 is TGTGCCAGCAGCCAAGATCTTTCAGGGGTCACCGGGGAGCTGTTTTTT. Translated, it gives CASSQDLSGVTGELFF.

CDR3 in amino acids: CASSFPRRGTEAFF. CDR3 in DNA: TGTGCCAGCAGCTTCCCTCGCCGGGGGACTGAAGCTTTCTTT. The chain links TRBV7-2 to TRBJ1-1; TRBD1 might be the D (5 bases). The CDR3 extends over 14 amino acids. The germline CDR1 and CDR2 sequences are SGHTA and FQGNSA. V was pared by 3 bases and J by 5 bases, with 13 bases between.

The chain employs TRBV4-1 and TRBJ2-5, with TRBD2 matching over 9 bases. CDR1 and CDR2 (germline): MGHRA, YSYEKL. After removal of 3 bases from V and 4 bases from J, the junction contained 12 bases not matched to a gene. The CDR3 contains 17 residues. This chain's CDR3 is CASSHPRAGGDRETQYF. The DNA of the CDR3 is TGCGCCAGCAGCCACCCAAGAGCGGGAGGCGATAGAGAGACCCAGTACTTC.

This chain joins TRBV20-1 and TRBJ2-1, with D tentatively TRBD2 (5 bases). This CDR3 comprises 11 residues. From germline, CDR1 is DFQATT and CDR2 SNEGSKA (reference sequence). The V gene lost 4 bases and the J gene lost 6 bases, with 7 bases spanning the gap. The CDR3 bases are TGCAGTGCTACCACTAGCAATGAGCAGTTCTTC. Protein product: CSATTSNEQFF.

The rearrangement joins TRBV7-8 to TRBJ2-1, with D possibly TRBD2 on 6 matching bases. With 1 base removed from V and 0 bases from J, the gap between germline ends came to 10 bases. Germline V gene sequence: CDR1 SGHVS, CDR2 FQNEAQ. CDR3 length: 16 amino acids. The CDR3 sequence is CASSLGGGFSYNEQFF. The CDR3 DNA sequence: TGTGCCAGCAGCTTAGGGGGAGGATTCTCCTACAATGAGCAGTTCTTC.

The CDR3: CASGPVGTYLAEAFF. The CDR3 bases are TGCGCCAGCGGGCCTGTGGGTACGTATCTGGCTGAAGCTTTCTTT. V is TRBV5-1 and J is TRBJ1-1; no clear D. V shed 7 bases and J shed 6 bases, with 22 bases lying between them. CDR3 length: 15 amino acids. Germline V lookup: CDR1 SGHRS, CDR2 YFSETQ.

This chain joins TRBV30 and TRBJ1-3; D unresolved. Trimming left V 0 bases short and J 0 bases short, with 9 bases between. The length of the CDR3 is 15 residues. The V gene's germline CDR1 is GTSNPN and CDR2 SVGIG (reference sequence). This CDR3 is CAWSVRSRSGNTIYF. The CDR3 DNA reads TGTGCCTGGAGTGTACGGTCTCGCTCTGGAAACACCATATATTTT.

The gene calls are TRBV2 and TRBJ2-1; TRBD2 might be the D (6 bases). Germline lookup yields CDR1 SNHLY and CDR2 FYNNEI. The V gene lost 6 bases and the J gene lost 4 bases, with 16 bases spanning the gap. The CDR3 sequence is 15 residues long. CDR3 coding DNA: TGTGCCAGCAGGGAGGGACTCGGAGTTTACAATGAGCAGTTCTTC. Its translation is CASREGLGVYNEQFF.

This chain joins TRBV30 and TRBJ1-3; possibly TRBD1 for D (6 bases). CDR3 size: 14 residues. The germline gives CDR1 GTSNPN, CDR2 SVGIG (reference sequence). Trimming took 8 bases from V and 0 from J, leaving 14 bases between them. CDR3 residues: CAVQDRSSGNTIYF. The CDR3 coding sequence is TGTGCCGTCCAGGACAGAAGCTCTGGAAACACCATATATTTT.